This TCR beta chain originates from a study of glioma-infiltrating T cells after dendritic cell vaccination. Overall study: Three intradermal dendritic cell vaccine injections were given every two weeks. Study observations and caveats: Few patients contributed both blood and tumor specimens.

In the case of this clone: No antigen is known for it.

Primers: 60 V beta forward and 13 J beta reverse. Clones were read by immunoSEQ multiplex PCR, and TCRdb kept only the in-frame ones, dropping some. Among just under 60,000 clones listed, just under 85% were seen once. The germline CDR1 and CDR2 sequences are GTSNPN and SVGIG (reference sequence). This CDR3 comprises 13 residues. Trimming removed 1 base at V and 1 base at J, with 7 bases between. Regarding time point: after dendritic cell vaccination, including at tumor progression/relapse. None of the glioblastoma patients had an isocitrate dehydrogenase mutation. The receptor comes from a human donor with glioblastoma. The V and J genes are TRBV30 and TRBJ1-1; D uncertain. The sample in question was blood, obtained after dendritic cell vaccination. CDR3 residues: CAWSGSRNTEAFF. The DNA for the CDR3 is TGTGCCTGGAGTGGATCGAGGAACACTGAAGCTTTCTTT.